The table lists the clone carrying this T cell receptor (beta chain) with a count of one. This record belongs to a study of OX40 agonist ivuxolimab in advanced cancers. Study-level background: The study enrolled dose-escalation patients with hepatocellular carcinoma, melanoma, renal cell or head and neck cancer.

The CDR3 is 15 amino acids. Germline-derived CDR1 and CDR2 are SNHLY and FYNNEI. Trimming shortened V by 0 bases and J by 4 bases, and 12 bases separated the two germline ends. Measured with immunoSEQ multiplex PCR; TCRdb has only the in-frame clones, and not every one. This sample has 60,000 to 95,000 clones, with about 85% found just once. The chain links TRBV2 to TRBJ2-5; tentatively, D is TRBD1 (6 bases). Sequenced material: CD4+ or CD8+ T cells sorted from blood, taken in a trial of the OX40 agonist ivuxolimab. The source of this sequence is an adult with an advanced solid tumor such as melanoma, head and neck, liver or kidney cancer. CDR3 bases: TGTGCCAGCAGTGAAGCGCGTGGGGGCCGAGAGACCCAGTACTTC. Residues: CASSEARGGRETQYF.